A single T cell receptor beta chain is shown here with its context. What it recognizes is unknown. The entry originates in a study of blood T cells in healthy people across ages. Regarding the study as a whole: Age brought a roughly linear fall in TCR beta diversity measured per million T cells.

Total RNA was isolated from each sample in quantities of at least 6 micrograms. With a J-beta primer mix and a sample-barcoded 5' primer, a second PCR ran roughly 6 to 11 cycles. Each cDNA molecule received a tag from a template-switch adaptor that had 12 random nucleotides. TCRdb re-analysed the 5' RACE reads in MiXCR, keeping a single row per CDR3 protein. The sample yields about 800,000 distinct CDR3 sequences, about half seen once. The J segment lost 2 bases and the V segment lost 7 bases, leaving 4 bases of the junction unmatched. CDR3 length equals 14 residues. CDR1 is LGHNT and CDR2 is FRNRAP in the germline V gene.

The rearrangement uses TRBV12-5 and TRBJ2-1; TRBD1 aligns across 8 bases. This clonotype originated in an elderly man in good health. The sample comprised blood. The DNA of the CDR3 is TGTGCTAGTGTTGGGGGACAGGCCTACAATGAGCAGTTCTTC. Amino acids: CASVGGQAYNEQFF.